This T cell receptor beta chain emerged from a study of blood T cell repertoires in COVID-19. As for the study in general: Samples representing acute and convalescent COVID-19 were sourced from the United States, Italy and Spain.

As originally analysed: From reference gene primer amplification, estimates of nucleated cell counts were derived. Repertoires were generated with immunoSEQ multiplex PCR, while TCRdb's copy carries only in-frame clones and drops some. V and J calls plus clone size are reproduced from that table; the DNA served to infer D and trimming. In the table there are roughly 390,000 clones, more than 70% of which are singletons. The CDR3 runs 17 residues. V lost 0 bases and J lost 6; bases outside the gene matches: 10. The germline V gene has CDR1 LGHDT and CDR2 YNNKEL (reference sequence). Followed over time, Seattle patients had been enrolled while infection was active.

The gene calls are TRBV3-1 (or the pseudogene TRBV3-2) and TRBJ2-1; 8 bases fit TRBD2. The receptor's source is a young woman with COVID-19, enrolled during active disease. Sequenced sample: peripheral blood. Written as DNA, the CDR3 is TGTGCCAGCAGCCAAGATATAGCGACTAGCGATCGCAATGAGCAGTTCTTC. This gives the protein CASSQDIATSDRNEQFF.